This T cell receptor beta chain emerged from a study of cytomegalovirus exposure and HLA in healthy donors. PCR used 60 Vbeta primers and 13 Jbeta primers. Some clones are missing from TCRdb's copy, which holds only in-frame ones; the method was immunoSEQ multiplex PCR. The profile shows approximately 240,000 clones, over 70% of them singletons. The CDR3 spans 13 residues. CDR1 is SNHLY, CDR2 FYNNEI, per germline. The germline V and J ends were trimmed by 6 bases and 7 bases, with 13 bases remaining between them. Sequencing used PBMCs. This TCR derives from a woman in her sixties or seventies in good health and CMV-seropositive. This chain uses TRBV2 with TRBJ2-1; tentatively, D is TRBD1 (5 bases). This CDR3 reads CASSGPGQNEQFF. Here the CDR3 DNA reads TGTGCCAGCAGCGGGCCAGGGCAAAATGAGCAGTTCTTC.